The 9 T cell receptor beta chains in this list originate from one sample, sequenced in a study of metastatic and nonmetastatic thyroid tumors. TCRdb called clones again from the PCR reads with MiXCR. The sample yields about 32,000 clones, over 15% seen once. Ahead of thyroid surgery, no patient had received treatment of any kind. Source material: blood. These receptor sequences come from a female donor with papillary thyroid cancer or a benign thyroid nodule (not recorded which). Some clones in this sample may be carry-over from other donors' samples.

Ten or more counts support this clone. The CDR3 DNA reads as TGTGCCAGCAGCTTATACGGTCCCTTGGAGGGAAAACTGTTTTTT. This gives the protein CASSLYGPLEGKLFF. The chain recombines TRBV7-6 with TRBJ1-4; D gene unclear. Germline-derived CDR1 and CDR2 are SGHVS and FNYEAQ. The length of the CDR3 is 15 residues. The V end lost 2 bases, the J end lost 10 bases, and 17 bases lay between the germline ends.

The table lists this clone with many counts. The chain recombines TRBV7-2 with TRBJ2-5; D is undetermined. CDR3 length: 13 residues. Trimming left V 3 bases short and J 2 bases short, with 7 bases between. The germline gives CDR1 SGHTA, CDR2 FQGNSA. The CDR3 loop reads CASSLVFQETQYF. For the CDR3, the DNA is TGTGCCAGCAGCTTGGTCTTTCAAGAGACCCAGTACTTC.

This clone was recorded at least ten times. The chain is built from TRBV5-1 and TRBJ2-2, with TRBD1 as a possible D gene (5 bases). This CDR3 is 15 amino acids long. V was clipped by 4 bases and J by 1 base, with 11 bases between them. The V gene's germline CDR1 is SGHRS and CDR2 YFSETQ. This CDR3 is CASSPRTMNTGELFF. The CDR3 DNA reads as TGCGCCAGCAGCCCCCGGACAATGAACACCGGGGAGCTGTTTTTT.

This clone was counted at least ten times. The chain employs TRBV7-2 and TRBJ2-3; D unclear. V was cut by 2 bases and J by 5 bases, with 8 bases left in between. Germline assignment: CDR1 SGHTA and CDR2 FQGNSA. The CDR3 contains 13 residues. The CDR3 is CASSLNPQDTQYF. CDR3 coding DNA: TGTGCCAGCAGCTTAAATCCGCAAGATACGCAGTATTTT. The full variable domain, in which reference TRBV7-2 and TRBJ2-3 provide the parts outside the CDR3, is GAGVSQSPSNKVTEKGKDVELRCDPISGHTALYWYRQSLGQGLEFLIYFQGNSAPDKSGLPSDRFSAERTGGSVSTLTIQRTQQEDSAVYLCASSLNPQDTQYFGPGTRLTVL.

This clone was seen ten or more times. The V gene is TRBV27, the J gene TRBJ2-5; D possibly uses TRBD1 or TRBD2 (7 bases each). The CDR3 spans 15 residues. Germline values: CDR1 MNHEY, CDR2 SMNVEV (reference sequence). The V end was cut by 3 bases, the J end by 5 bases, with 16 bases between. The CDR3 DNA is TGTGCCAGCAGTTTCAGGGGGGGGCCTCGGGAGACCCAGTACTTC. This codes for CASSFRGGPRETQYF.

This clone was counted only a few times. The V call is TRBV27, the J call TRBJ1-6; D may be TRBD1 (5 bases). The CDR3 contains 16 residues. V was clipped by 5 bases and J by 7 bases, with 18 bases between them. The germline V gene has CDR1 MNHEY and CDR2 SMNVEV (reference sequence). The CDR3 loop reads CASSPRDGSVNSPLHF. CDR3 bases: TGTGCCAGCAGTCCTCGGGACGGATCCGTCAATTCACCCCTCCACTTT.

A few counts support this clone. This clone may be a read error of a much larger clone one base away. V gene TRBV15 combines with J gene TRBJ2-1; 8 bases map to TRBD1. V lost 5 bases, J lost 9 bases, and 6 bases stayed unmatched. Germline CDR1 is LNHNV and CDR2 is YYDKDF (reference sequence). The CDR3 length is 13 residues. CDR3 amino acids: CATSWNRGFEQFF. The CDR3 nucleotides read TGTGCCACCAGCTGGAACAGGGGGTTTGAGCAGTTCTTC. Full variable domain (missing parts from reference TRBV15 and TRBJ2-1): DAMVIQNPRYQVTQFGKPVTLSCSQTLNHNVMYWYQQKSSQAPKLLFHYYDKDFNNEADTPDNFQSRRPNTSFCFLDIRSPGLGDTAMYLCATSWNRGFEQFFGPGTRLTVL.

The table lists this clone with many counts. This rearrangement joins TRBV12-5 to TRBJ2-1; D not resolved. The CDR3 covers 13 residues. Trimming took off 7 bases at V and 7 bases at J, with 14 bases between the two ends. The germline gives CDR1 LGHNT, CDR2 FRNRAP. The DNA of the CDR3 is TGTGCTAGTGCCCGTGACCGAGTAAATGAGCAGTTCTTC. Amino acids: CASARDRVNEQFF.

Notes on this clone: A much larger clone sits a single nucleotide away, making a read error possible. The J gene is TRBJ2-5, the V gene TRBV4-2; tentative D call: TRBD2 (6 bases). The CDR3 is 16 residues long. Germline CDR1 LGHNA, CDR2 YNFKEQ. Deletions cut 2 bases from V and 5 bases from J, with 18 bases between. CDR3 coding DNA: TGTGCCAGCAGCCAAACGTCCCCGGGGGTCCCCGAGACCCAGTACTTC. Protein product: CASSQTSPGVPETQYF.